This T cell receptor (beta chain) stems from a study of T-cell reconstitution after alpha-beta-depleted transplantation in children. Findings and limits, study-wide: Where alpha-beta T cells came from about two months after transplant was reportedly several hundred expanded graft clones.

Molecular barcoding with unique molecular identifiers was used for the TCRbeta library. Via MiXCR, TCRdb re-called the PCR reads, giving one row per CDR3 protein. The sample has some 70,000 distinct CDR3 sequences; 4.9% are singletons. This clonotype was counted ten times or more. Its antigen is undetermined. This CDR3 spans 15 amino acids. Trimming removed 6 bases from V and 8 bases from J, with 22 bases in between. The specimen comprised PBMCs, mostly from graft donor cells, sampled 180 days after TCRalphabeta/CD19-depleted stem cell transplant. The source is a boy under two years old who had a stem cell transplant for acute myeloid leukemia, so the T cells may come from the graft donor. This rearrangement joins TRBV12-3 or TRBV12-4 to TRBJ2-5; a weak D match, TRBD2 (6 bases). DNA for the CDR3: TGTGCCAGCAGCCCACCCGAGGAGGGTATATCTACCCAGTACTTC. Its protein product is CASSPPEEGISTQYF.